The rows below give T cell receptor beta chains drawn from one sample of a study of blood T cell repertoires in COVID-19. Measured with immunoSEQ multiplex PCR; TCRdb has only the in-frame clones, and not every one. Among some 270,000 clones, approximately 85% were seen once, and the ten largest hold approximately 10%. Sequencing used peripheral blood. These receptors originate from a woman between 65 and 79 years old with acute or convalescent COVID-19. Each CDR3 is given with its conserved first and last residue. The D gene is left open where the match is weak. Only some rows state a clone size, as once, few, many or a class for expanded clones.

D: NA; V: TRBV9; size: NA; J: TRBJ1-2; CDR3: CASSVARGGGYGYTF; DNA: TGTGCCAGCAGCGTAGCGAGGGGGGGAGGCTATGGCTACACCTTC
D: TRBD1; V: TRBV3-1/TRBV3-2; size: NA; J: TRBJ2-2; CDR3: CASSPSGGGNTGELFF; DNA: TGTGCCAGCAGCCCTTCAGGGGGCGGGAACACCGGGGAGCTGTTTTTT
D: NA; V: TRBV7-2; size: NA; J: TRBJ1-2; CDR3: CASSSEVGGYTF; DNA: TGTGCCAGCAGCTCCGAGGTCGGTGGCTACACCTTC
D: TRBD2; V: TRBV5-1; size: NA; J: TRBJ2-3; CDR3: CASSSERGTDTQYF; DNA: TGCGCCAGCAGCTCGGAGCGGGGGACAGATACGCAGTATTTT
D: NA; V: TRBV23-1; size: NA; J: TRBJ1-2; CDR3: CASSPPSRKSYGYTF; DNA: TGCGCCAGCAGTCCCCCGTCGAGGAAGAGCTATGGCTACACCTTC
D: NA; V: TRBV6-1; size: NA; J: TRBJ2-5; CDR3: CASSENYLGQETQYF; DNA: TGTGCCAGCAGTGAAAACTACCTGGGCCAAGAGACCCAGTACTTC
D: NA; V: TRBV5-6; size: NA; J: TRBJ1-1; CDR3: CASSFTRTRNTEAFF; DNA: TGTGCCAGCAGCTTCACGAGGACAAGGAACACTGAAGCTTTCTTT
D: NA; V: TRBV18; size: NA; J: TRBJ1-1; CDR3: CASYRSSGNTEAFF; DNA: TGTGCCAGCTACAGATCGTCCGGGAACACTGAAGCTTTCTTT
D: NA; V: TRBV19; size: NA; J: TRBJ1-1; CDR3: CASIERTGGTEAFF; DNA: TGTGCCAGTATCGAACGAACAGGTGGGACTGAAGCTTTCTTT
D: NA; V: TRBV7-3; size: NA; J: TRBJ1-1; CDR3: CASSSMRDTEAFF; DNA: TGTGCCAGCAGCTCCATGAGGGACACTGAAGCTTTCTTT
D: NA; V: TRBV11-2; size: NA; J: TRBJ2-4; CDR3: CASSRQAGAKNIQYF; DNA: TGTGCCAGCAGCCGTCAAGCGGGAGCCAAAAACATTCAGTACTTC
D: TRBD2; V: TRBV6-2/TRBV6-3; size: NA; J: TRBJ2-7; CDR3: CASSFPPRGGFQEQYF; DNA: TGTGCCAGCAGTTTCCCCCCGCGCGGGGGGTTTCAAGAGCAGTACTTC
D: TRBD1; V: TRBV7-9; size: NA; J: TRBJ1-1; CDR3: CASSRQGARPEAFF; DNA: TGTGCCAGCAGCAGACAGGGGGCGCGTCCGGAAGCTTTCTTT
D: NA; V: TRBV18; size: NA; J: TRBJ2-3; CDR3: CASSLPGTDTQYF; DNA: TGTGCCAGCTCACTGCCAGGCACAGATACGCAGTATTTT
D: TRBD1; V: TRBV18; size: NA; J: TRBJ2-7; CDR3: CASSPGTGKEQYF; DNA: TGTGCCAGCTCACCCGGGACAGGGAAAGAGCAGTACTTC
D: NA; V: TRBV18; size: NA; J: TRBJ2-7; CDR3: CASSRGGGFSYEQYF; DNA: TGTGCCAGCTCCCGTGGTGGGGGCTTCTCCTACGAGCAGTACTTC
D: NA; V: TRBV7-8; size: NA; J: TRBJ1-4; CDR3: CASSFQALSEKLFF; DNA: TGTGCCAGCAGCTTTCAGGCCCTATCTGAAAAACTGTTTTTT
D: TRBD1; V: TRBV2; size: NA; J: TRBJ1-1; CDR3: CASSGPLGQGRTEAFF; DNA: TGTGCCAGCAGTGGCCCGTTAGGACAGGGGCGAACTGAAGCTTTCTTT
D: NA; V: TRBV28; size: NA; J: TRBJ2-7; CDR3: CASSLGGGEQYF; DNA: TGTGCCAGCAGTTTAGGGGGCGGCGAGCAGTACTTC
D: TRBD2; V: TRBV5-1; size: NA; J: TRBJ2-5; CDR3: CASSLRVGLASGETQYF; DNA: TGCGCCAGCAGCCTGAGAGTAGGACTAGCATCGGGGGAGACCCAGTACTTC
D: NA; V: TRBV2; size: NA; J: TRBJ1-5; CDR3: CATAGGGDQPQHF; DNA: TGTGCCACTGCTGGGGGGGGAGATCAGCCCCAGCATTTT
D: TRBD1; V: TRBV3-1/TRBV3-2; size: NA; J: TRBJ1-4; CDR3: CASSQAGGGNEKLFF; DNA: TGTGCCAGCAGCCAGGCAGGGGGTGGAAATGAAAAACTGTTTTTT
D: TRBD2; V: TRBV11-3; size: NA; J: TRBJ2-1; CDR3: CASSFSGGAYNEQFF; DNA: TGTGCCAGCAGCTTTAGCGGGGGGGCATACAATGAGCAGTTCTTC
D: NA; V: TRBV25-1; size: NA; J: TRBJ1-1; CDR3: CASREATEAFF; DNA: TGTGCCAGCAGAGAGGCGACTGAAGCTTTCTTT
D: TRBD1; V: TRBV7-9; size: few; J: TRBJ1-3; CDR3: CASSSPGQRTIYF; DNA: TGTGCCAGCAGCTCCCCGGGACAGCGCACCATATATTTT
D: NA; V: TRBV5-1; size: once; J: TRBJ1-3; CDR3: CASSPWQAVPGNTIYF; DNA: TGCGCCAGCAGCCCGTGGCAGGCAGTCCCTGGAAACACCATATATTTT
D: NA; V: TRBV21-1; size: NA; J: TRBJ2-7; CDR3: CASSALPGINEQYF; DNA: TGTGCCAGCAGCGCCTTACCGGGGATCAACGAGCAGTACTTC
D: NA; V: TRBV19; size: few; J: TRBJ1-1; CDR3: CASSRWSNTEAFF; DNA: TGTGCCAGTAGTAGGTGGAGCAACACTGAAGCTTTCTTT
D: TRBD1; V: TRBV5-8; size: NA; J: TRBJ2-7; CDR3: CASSSFGTGVDEQYF; DNA: TGTGCCAGCAGCTCATTTGGGACAGGGGTCGACGAGCAGTACTTC
D: NA; V: TRBV5-1; size: NA; J: TRBJ2-3; CDR3: CASSLASQGWTDTQYF; DNA: TGCGCCAGCAGCTTGGCCTCGCAGGGCTGGACAGATACGCAGTATTTT
D: TRBD1; V: TRBV9; size: NA; J: TRBJ1-2; CDR3: CASSQGEGYGYTF; DNA: TGTGCCAGCAGCCAGGGGGAAGGTTATGGCTACACCTTC
D: NA; V: TRBV29-1; size: NA; J: TRBJ1-2; CDR3: CSVAWSFDYGYTF; DNA: TGCAGCGTTGCTTGGAGCTTCGACTATGGCTACACCTTC
D: TRBD1; V: TRBV6-5; size: NA; J: TRBJ2-7; CDR3: CASSYAAGTGTYEQYF; DNA: TGTGCCAGCAGTTACGCAGCCGGGACAGGGACCTACGAGCAGTACTTC
D: NA; V: TRBV24-1; size: NA; J: TRBJ1-5; CDR3: CATSQGMGQPQHF; DNA: TGTGCCACCAGCCAGGGTATGGGACAGCCCCAGCATTTT
D: TRBD1; V: TRBV24-1; size: NA; J: TRBJ2-3; CDR3: CATSDAGQGTDTQYF; DNA: TGTGCCACCAGTGATGCGGGACAGGGCACAGATACGCAGTATTTT
D: NA; V: TRBV2; size: NA; J: TRBJ1-1; CDR3: CASSENSYEAFF; DNA: TGTGCCAGCAGTGAAAACTCTTATGAAGCTTTCTTT
D: NA; V: TRBV4-2; size: NA; J: TRBJ2-5; CDR3: CASSQGGGQGGETQYF; DNA: TGTGCCAGCAGCCAAGGGGGGGGGCAGGGCGGAGAGACCCAGTACTTC
D: NA; V: TRBV14; size: NA; J: TRBJ2-1; CDR3: CASSQDLGGFYEQFF; DNA: TGTGCCAGCAGCCAAGATCTAGGAGGGTTCTATGAGCAGTTCTTC
D: NA; V: TRBV11-2; size: NA; J: TRBJ1-3; CDR3: CASSHTGGGGNTIYF; DNA: TGTGCCAGCAGCCACACGGGGGGCGGAGGAAACACCATATATTTT
D: TRBD1; V: TRBV29-1; size: NA; J: TRBJ2-3; CDR3: CSATTGTDTQYF; DNA: TGCAGCGCCACGACAGGGACAGATACGCAGTATTTT
D: TRBD1; V: TRBV2; size: many; J: TRBJ2-5; CDR3: CASRGQGAPKGTQYF; DNA: TGTGCCAGCAGAGGACAGGGGGCGCCGAAGGGGACCCAGTACTTC
D: TRBD2; V: TRBV9; size: NA; J: TRBJ2-7; CDR3: CASSPGGPGGIGEQYF; DNA: TGTGCCAGCAGCCCCGGGGGTCCGGGAGGAATAGGCGAGCAGTACTTC
D: NA; V: TRBV30; size: NA; J: TRBJ1-5; CDR3: CAWSVRADNQPQHF; DNA: TGTGCCTGGAGTGTGCGGGCAGACAATCAGCCCCAGCATTTT
D: NA; V: TRBV3-1/TRBV3-2; size: NA; J: TRBJ1-2; CDR3: CASSQVSSYTF; DNA: TGTGCCAGCAGCCAAGTGTCAAGCTACACCTTC
D: NA; V: TRBV6-5; size: NA; J: TRBJ2-3; CDR3: CASSYSSRGWTDTQYF; DNA: TGTGCCAGCAGTTACTCCTCGAGAGGGTGGACAGATACGCAGTATTTT
D: NA; V: TRBV5-6; size: NA; J: TRBJ2-4; CDR3: CASSPGTHLAKNIQYF; DNA: TGTGCCAGCAGCCCTGGGACACATCTAGCCAAAAACATTCAGTACTTC
D: NA; V: TRBV18; size: NA; J: TRBJ1-5; CDR3: CASSPVNPQGQPQHF; DNA: TGTGCCAGCTCACCCGTCAACCCTCAGGGACAGCCCCAGCATTTT